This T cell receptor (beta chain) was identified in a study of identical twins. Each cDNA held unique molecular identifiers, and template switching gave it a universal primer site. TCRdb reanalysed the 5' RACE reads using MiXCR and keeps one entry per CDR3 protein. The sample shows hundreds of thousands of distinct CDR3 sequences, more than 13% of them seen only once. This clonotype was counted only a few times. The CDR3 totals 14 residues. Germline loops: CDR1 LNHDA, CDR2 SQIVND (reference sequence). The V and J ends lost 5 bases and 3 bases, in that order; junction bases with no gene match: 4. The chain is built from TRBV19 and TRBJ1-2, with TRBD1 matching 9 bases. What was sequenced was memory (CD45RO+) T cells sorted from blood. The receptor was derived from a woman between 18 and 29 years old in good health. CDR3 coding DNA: TGTGCCAGTAGTTCGGGACAGGGCTACTATGGCTACACCTTC. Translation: CASSSGQGYYGYTF.